This TCR beta chain was retrieved from a study of T cells in Graves' hyperthyroidism and ophthalmopathy. Germline V lookup: CDR1 SNHLY, CDR2 FYNNEI. This CDR3 region has 13 residues. The V gene lost 7 bases and the J gene lost 4 bases, with 13 bases spanning the gap. Study-wide results and caveats: Most expanded thyroid clonotypes above 0.001 also appeared in blood. In simple terms, a model built on 13 V-J features told ophthalmopathy apart from stable hyperthyroidism.

This clonotype was observed at least ten times. Its specificity is unknown. Amplified TCR beta CDR3 regions derived from RNA transcripts. The primer set for the first-round RT-PCR of the TCR CDR3 was HTBI. TCRdb re-derived calls from the multiplex PCR reads in MiXCR, one entry per CDR3 protein. This sample has some 350,000 distinct CDR3 sequences, with roughly 15% found just once. The chain couples TRBV2 to TRBJ1-1; D perhaps matches TRBD1 (5 bases). The sequencing sample was made of blood. The source is a woman in her fifties or sixties with Graves' ophthalmopathy. CDR3 residues: CASTRQLSTEAFF. CDR3 DNA: TGTGCCAGCACCAGACAGTTAAGCACTGAAGCTTTCTTT.